These 28 T cell receptor beta chains originate from one sample sequenced in a study of cytomegalovirus exposure and HLA in healthy donors. 60 Vbeta and 13 Jbeta primers were used in PCR. Generated by immunoSEQ multiplex PCR, the TCRdb table keeps only in-frame clones and is missing some. The table includes some 150,000 clones, 80% detected once. The sequenced sample was PBMCs. All receptors derive from a man under 40 in good health and CMV-seronegative.

The genes are TRBV7-3 and TRBJ2-1; TRBD2 aligns across 9 bases. Germline CDR1 reads SGHTA; CDR2 reads FQGTGA. The CDR3 has 15 amino acids. The J segment lost 4 bases and the V segment lost 1 base, leaving 2 bases of the junction unmatched. The CDR3 sequence is CASSLSGGAYNEQFF. CDR3 coding DNA: TGTGCCAGCAGCTTAAGCGGGGGGGCTTACAATGAGCAGTTCTTC. The whole variable domain, remainder taken from reference TRBV7-3 and TRBJ2-1, is GAGVSQTPSNKVTEKGKYVELRCDPISGHTALYWYRQSLGQGPEFLIYFQGTGAADDSGLPNDRFFAVRPEGSVSTLKIQRTERGDSAVYLCASSLSGGAYNEQFFGPGTRLTVL.

The CDR3 is CASSAGTGTFYEQYF. For the CDR3, the DNA is TGTGCCAGCAGCGCCGGGACAGGGACTTTCTACGAGCAGTACTTC. V usage is TRBV9 and J usage is TRBJ2-7, with 9 bases lining up with TRBD1. The CDR3 runs 15 residues. The V gene's germline CDR1 is SGDLS and CDR2 YYNGEE. The V gene end was trimmed by 3 bases and the J gene end by 3 bases; junction bases not matched to a gene: 7.

This chain connects TRBV15 to TRBJ2-2; 12 positions agree with TRBD1. CDR3 length equals 20 residues. V shed 5 bases and J 3 bases; nucleotides not matched to a gene: 16. Germline V gene data show CDR1 as LNHNV and CDR2 as YYDKDF (reference sequence). In nucleotides, the CDR3 is TGTGCCACCAGCGGTCCGGGACAGGGGGCTCGGGCGGGAGACACCGGGGAGCTGTTTTTT. Translated, it gives CATSGPGQGARAGDTGELFF.

The chain is built from TRBV7-9 and TRBJ2-2; D gene unclear. The V end lost 4 bases, the J end lost 4 bases, and 4 bases lay between the germline ends. Germline V gene lookup returns CDR1 SEHNR and CDR2 FQNEAQ (reference sequence). This CDR3 is 12 amino acids long. CDR3 loop: CASSSFTGELFF. In DNA form, the CDR3 reads TGTGCCAGCAGCTCGTTCACCGGGGAGCTGTTTTTT.

In its sample, this clone was seen a few times. The V gene is TRBV28, the J gene TRBJ2-7; D is perhaps TRBD2 (6 bases). The CDR3 contains 14 residues. Germline loops: CDR1 MDHEN, CDR2 SYDVKM. V was shortened by 7 bases and J by 2 bases, with 15 bases between the two germline ends. As DNA, the CDR3 is TGTGCCAGCAATTCTCCCTGGGGGGCCTACGAGCAGTACTTC. Its translation: CASNSPWGAYEQYF.

The chain combines TRBV7-3 with TRBJ2-5; D perhaps matches TRBD2 (6 bases). CDR1 and CDR2 (germline): SGHTA, FQGTGA. The CDR3 covers 15 residues. V was cut by 4 bases and J by 4 bases, with 16 bases left in between. The CDR3, as DNA: TGTGCCAGCAGCTCCGGGGGAGCGCTAGGAGAGACCCAGTACTTC. This gives the protein CASSSGGALGETQYF. Full variable domain (remainder filled in from reference TRBV7-3 and TRBJ2-5): GAGVSQTPSNKVTEKGKYVELRCDPISGHTALYWYRQSLGQGPEFLIYFQGTGAADDSGLPNDRFFAVRPEGSVSTLKIQRTERGDSAVYLCASSSGGALGETQYFGPGTRLLVL.

The chain couples TRBV28 to TRBJ1-5; D gene uncertain. The CDR3 sequence is 12 residues long. The germline V gene encodes CDR1 MDHEN and CDR2 SYDVKM. Between the trimmed V and J ends, which lost 5 bases and 6 bases, there was a span of 8 bases. The CDR3 loop reads CASSPPSQPQHF. The CDR3 DNA is TGTGCCAGCAGTCCGCCTAGTCAGCCCCAGCATTTT. The variable domain in full, completed from reference TRBV28 and TRBJ1-5, reads DVKVTQSSRYLVKRTGEKVFLECVQDMDHENMFWYRQDPGLGLRLIYFSYDVKMKEKGDIPEGYSVSREKKERFSLILESASTNQTSMYLCASSPPSQPQHFGDGTRLSIL.

This clone was seen once. V gene TRBV28 combines with J gene TRBJ2-7; no firm D call. The V gene lost 6 bases and the J gene lost 2 bases, with 14 bases spanning the gap. The CDR3 covers 14 residues. Germline V gene sequence: CDR1 MDHEN, CDR2 SYDVKM. CDR3 loop: CASRADKAPYEQYF. The CDR3 nucleotides are TGTGCCAGCAGGGCTGACAAGGCCCCCTACGAGCAGTACTTC.

This rearrangement joins TRBV6-1 to TRBJ2-1; 7 bases fit TRBD1. This CDR3 region has 15 residues. The trim removed 7 bases at V and 7 bases at J, leaving 13 bases unmatched. CDR1 MNHNS and CDR2 SASEGT come from the germline V gene. This chain's CDR3 is CASTLFRDSNNEQFF. The CDR3, as DNA: TGTGCCAGCACCCTCTTCCGGGACAGCAATAATGAGCAGTTCTTC.

As for this clone: A junction end diverges from the germline sequence, so it may reflect a read error. The chain carries TRBV2 and TRBJ2-1; TRBD2 matches at 11 bases. This CDR3 has 11 residues. The germline gives CDR1 SNHLY, CDR2 FYNNEI. CDR3 nucleotide sequence: TGTGCCAGCAGCAGACTAGCGGGGTATCTCTTC. Its protein product is CASSRLAGYLF. The whole variable domain, filled in from reference TRBV2 and TRBJ2-1, reads EPEVTQTPSHQVTQMGQEVILRCVPISNHLYFYWYRQILGQKVEFLVSFYNNEISEKSEIFDDQFSVERPDGSNFTLKIRSTKLEDSAMYFCASSRLAGYLFGPGTRLTVL.

The chain recombines TRBV19 with TRBJ2-5; D is possibly TRBD2 (6 bases). Per germline, CDR1 LNHDA and CDR2 SQIVND (reference sequence). Trimming stripped 1 base from V and 2 bases from J, with 11 bases between. The length of the CDR3 is 15 residues. The CDR3 coding sequence is TGTGCCAGTAGTATAGGGGGACTGCAACAAGAGACCCAGTACTTC. Translation gives CASSIGGLQQETQYF. The full variable domain, rest sourced from reference TRBV19 and TRBJ2-5, is DGGITQSPKYLFRKEGQNVTLSCEQNLNHDAMYWYRQDPGQGLRLIYYSQIVNDFQKGDIAEGYSVSREKKESFPLTVTSAQKNPTAFYLCASSIGGLQQETQYFGPGTRLLVL.

The gene calls are TRBV2 and TRBJ1-2, with 7 nucleotides matching TRBD1. Germline V gene data show CDR1 as SNHLY and CDR2 as FYNNEI. CDR3 length equals 17 residues. Trimming took 5 bases from V and 3 from J; bases not matched to a gene: 15. The CDR3 loop is CASSLTRSTGEDYGYTF. The CDR3 coding sequence is TGTGCCAGCAGTCTAACCCGATCAACAGGGGAGGACTATGGCTACACCTTC. Looking up the rest from reference TRBV2 and TRBJ1-2 gives the full variable domain: EPEVTQTPSHQVTQMGQEVILRCVPISNHLYFYWYRQILGQKVEFLVSFYNNEISEKSEIFDDQFSVERPDGSNFTLKIRSTKLEDSAMYFCASSLTRSTGEDYGYTFGSGTRLTVV.

This clone was seen just once. The rearrangement joins TRBV7-6 to TRBJ1-4; D is undetermined. V lost 10 bases, J lost 1 base, and 10 bases lay in between. Looked up from germline, CDR1 is SGHVS and CDR2 is FNYEAQ. This CDR3 contains 13 residues. The CDR3 DNA reads as TGTGCCACTCAGACGGGAACTAATGAAAAACTGTTTTTT. Translation: CATQTGTNEKLFF.

The chain joins TRBV27 to TRBJ2-3, with TRBD2 matching over 7 bases. The CDR3 runs to 15 residues. Germline CDR1 is MNHEY and CDR2 is SMNVEV (reference sequence). Unmatched junction bases numbered 11, after V lost 10 bases and J lost 1 base. CDR3 protein: CAIMTRSGGTDTQYF. In DNA, the CDR3 is TGTGCCATCATGACTAGGAGCGGGGGCACAGATACGCAGTATTTT.

The rearrangement links TRBV10-3 to TRBJ2-1; TRBD1 is a possible D gene (6 bases). CDR1 and CDR2 (germline): ENHRY, SYGVKD. Trimming took 0 bases from V and 5 from J, leaving 20 bases between them. This CDR3 contains 18 residues. This chain's CDR3 is CAISESSPGQTVDNEQFF. As DNA, the CDR3 is TGTGCCATCAGTGAGTCTTCTCCGGGACAAACTGTGGACAATGAGCAGTTCTTC.

The chain carries TRBV30 and TRBJ1-5; 8 bases match TRBD1. Per germline, CDR1 GTSNPN and CDR2 SVGIG (reference sequence). The CDR3 consists of 13 residues. V shed 7 bases and J 0 bases; nucleotides not matched to a gene: 2. The CDR3 sequence is CAFDRGSNQPQHF. For the CDR3, the DNA is TGTGCCTTTGACAGGGGTAGCAATCAGCCCCAGCATTTT.

The chain has TRBV5-6 and TRBJ1-2, with D hard to call. The length of the CDR3 is 13 residues. With 0 bases removed from V and 7 bases from J, the gap between germline ends came to 10 bases. Germline V gene lookup returns CDR1 SGHDT and CDR2 YYEEEE. The CDR3 DNA is TGTGCCAGCAGCTTGGGACAAATACTTGGCTACACCTTC. This sequence encodes CASSLGQILGYTF.

The J gene is TRBJ1-1, the V gene TRBV6-5; D is perhaps TRBD1 (6 bases). V was cut by 0 bases and J by 7 bases, with 9 bases left in between. The CDR3 loop spans 13 amino acids. Germline values: CDR1 MNHEY, CDR2 SVGAGI. The CDR3 DNA follows: TGTGCCAGCAGTTACTCGACAGGTTATGAAGCTTTCTTT. Translated: CASSYSTGYEAFF.

The chain recombines TRBV7-9 with TRBJ2-7; D gene ambiguous. The V end lost 2 bases, the J end lost 0 bases, and 5 bases lay between the germline ends. CDR1 and CDR2 from the germline V gene are SEHNR and FQNEAQ (reference sequence). There are 13 residues in the CDR3. The CDR3 protein is CASSLPSSYEQYF. The CDR3 nucleotides read TGTGCCAGCAGCTTACCGAGCTCCTACGAGCAGTACTTC.

Turning to this clone: The junction departs from germline at one end; a sequencing error may be responsible. The V and J genes are TRBV28 and TRBJ2-7, with TRBD1 identical over 7 bases. The CDR3 is made up of 11 amino acids. The germline V gene has CDR1 MDHEN and CDR2 SYDVKM. Here the CDR3 DNA reads TGTGCCAGCAGCCGGACAGGTGAAGGTTCGTTC. Protein product: CASSRTGEGSF.

V and J are TRBV4-1 and TRBJ2-7, with TRBD1 matching 7 bases. The CDR3 spans 16 residues. The V gene end was trimmed by 5 bases and the J gene end by 0 bases; junction bases not matched to a gene: 10. Germline V gene lookup returns CDR1 MGHRA and CDR2 YSYEKL. Here the CDR3 DNA reads TGCGCCAGCAGCAGCTCCGGGACAGTGAACTCCTACGAGCAGTACTTC. Residues: CASSSSGTVNSYEQYF.

The rearrangement joins TRBV27 to TRBJ1-6; D gene ambiguous. This CDR3 is 12 amino acids long. Trimming shortened V by 5 bases and J by 7 bases, and 6 bases separated the two germline ends. Germline V CDR1 and CDR2: MNHEY, SMNVEV (reference sequence). CDR3 protein: CASSRGNSPLHF. DNA for the CDR3: TGTGCCAGCAGTAGAGGGAATTCACCCCTCCACTTT.

This chain links TRBV5-6 with TRBJ2-3; D might be TRBD2 (6 bases). The germline gives CDR1 SGHDT, CDR2 YYEEEE. The CDR3 is 15 amino acids. Trimming took off 4 bases at V and 0 bases at J, with 12 bases between the two ends. CDR3 in amino acids: CASSPGGVSTDTQYF. In DNA form, the CDR3 reads TGTGCCAGCAGCCCCGGCGGGGTAAGCACAGATACGCAGTATTTT.

This clone was observed a few times. The chain uses TRBV7-9 and TRBJ1-1, with a possible D match to TRBD1 (5 bases). This CDR3 spans 12 amino acids. Trimming removed 4 bases at V and 11 bases at J, with 14 bases between. Germline assignment: CDR1 SEHNR and CDR2 FQNEAQ (reference sequence). As DNA, the CDR3 is TGTGCCAGCAGCTCAGCTCAGGGCTCGGCTTTCTTT. Translating it yields CASSSAQGSAFF.

V usage is TRBV11-3 and J usage is TRBJ2-2; weak D call: TRBD1 (5 bases). Germline CDR1 is SGHNT and CDR2 is YENEEA. This CDR3 is built from 16 residues. The germline V and J ends were trimmed by 0 bases and 1 base, with 9 bases remaining between them. CDR3 in amino acids: CASSLDHGQNTGELFF. CDR3 sequence (DNA): TGTGCCAGCAGCTTAGATCATGGACAGAACACCGGGGAGCTGTTTTTT.

The J gene is TRBJ2-7, the V gene TRBV5-1; 9 bases fit TRBD1. The V and J ends lost 0 bases and 0 bases, in that order; junction bases with no gene match: 10. Germline assignment: CDR1 SGHRS and CDR2 YFSETQ. The CDR3 covers 18 residues. This chain's CDR3 is CASSLGGQGRGSSYEQYF. The DNA for the CDR3 is TGCGCCAGCAGCTTGGGTGGACAGGGGAGAGGGAGCTCCTACGAGCAGTACTTC.

This clone was detected only once. Other DNA sequences in the sample encode the same CDR3. The chain is built from TRBV27 and TRBJ1-1; possibly TRBD1 for D (5 bases). The CDR3 has 13 residues. The germline V gene encodes CDR1 MNHEY and CDR2 SMNVEV (reference sequence). Trimming pared 3 bases from V and 9 bases from J, leaving 14 bases between. The CDR3 loop reads CASSFQQDTKAFF. The CDR3 DNA follows: TGTGCCAGCAGTTTTCAGCAGGACACAAAAGCTTTCTTT.

The chain is built from TRBV19 and TRBJ2-7; possibly TRBD1 for D (5 bases). CDR1 and CDR2 (germline): LNHDA, SQIVND (reference sequence). This CDR3 is 10 amino acids long. V dropped 8 bases and J dropped 5 bases, with 7 bases sitting between them. Written as DNA, the CDR3 is TGTGCCAGTGGGGCGAACGAGCAGTACTTC. Protein sequence: CASGANEQYF.